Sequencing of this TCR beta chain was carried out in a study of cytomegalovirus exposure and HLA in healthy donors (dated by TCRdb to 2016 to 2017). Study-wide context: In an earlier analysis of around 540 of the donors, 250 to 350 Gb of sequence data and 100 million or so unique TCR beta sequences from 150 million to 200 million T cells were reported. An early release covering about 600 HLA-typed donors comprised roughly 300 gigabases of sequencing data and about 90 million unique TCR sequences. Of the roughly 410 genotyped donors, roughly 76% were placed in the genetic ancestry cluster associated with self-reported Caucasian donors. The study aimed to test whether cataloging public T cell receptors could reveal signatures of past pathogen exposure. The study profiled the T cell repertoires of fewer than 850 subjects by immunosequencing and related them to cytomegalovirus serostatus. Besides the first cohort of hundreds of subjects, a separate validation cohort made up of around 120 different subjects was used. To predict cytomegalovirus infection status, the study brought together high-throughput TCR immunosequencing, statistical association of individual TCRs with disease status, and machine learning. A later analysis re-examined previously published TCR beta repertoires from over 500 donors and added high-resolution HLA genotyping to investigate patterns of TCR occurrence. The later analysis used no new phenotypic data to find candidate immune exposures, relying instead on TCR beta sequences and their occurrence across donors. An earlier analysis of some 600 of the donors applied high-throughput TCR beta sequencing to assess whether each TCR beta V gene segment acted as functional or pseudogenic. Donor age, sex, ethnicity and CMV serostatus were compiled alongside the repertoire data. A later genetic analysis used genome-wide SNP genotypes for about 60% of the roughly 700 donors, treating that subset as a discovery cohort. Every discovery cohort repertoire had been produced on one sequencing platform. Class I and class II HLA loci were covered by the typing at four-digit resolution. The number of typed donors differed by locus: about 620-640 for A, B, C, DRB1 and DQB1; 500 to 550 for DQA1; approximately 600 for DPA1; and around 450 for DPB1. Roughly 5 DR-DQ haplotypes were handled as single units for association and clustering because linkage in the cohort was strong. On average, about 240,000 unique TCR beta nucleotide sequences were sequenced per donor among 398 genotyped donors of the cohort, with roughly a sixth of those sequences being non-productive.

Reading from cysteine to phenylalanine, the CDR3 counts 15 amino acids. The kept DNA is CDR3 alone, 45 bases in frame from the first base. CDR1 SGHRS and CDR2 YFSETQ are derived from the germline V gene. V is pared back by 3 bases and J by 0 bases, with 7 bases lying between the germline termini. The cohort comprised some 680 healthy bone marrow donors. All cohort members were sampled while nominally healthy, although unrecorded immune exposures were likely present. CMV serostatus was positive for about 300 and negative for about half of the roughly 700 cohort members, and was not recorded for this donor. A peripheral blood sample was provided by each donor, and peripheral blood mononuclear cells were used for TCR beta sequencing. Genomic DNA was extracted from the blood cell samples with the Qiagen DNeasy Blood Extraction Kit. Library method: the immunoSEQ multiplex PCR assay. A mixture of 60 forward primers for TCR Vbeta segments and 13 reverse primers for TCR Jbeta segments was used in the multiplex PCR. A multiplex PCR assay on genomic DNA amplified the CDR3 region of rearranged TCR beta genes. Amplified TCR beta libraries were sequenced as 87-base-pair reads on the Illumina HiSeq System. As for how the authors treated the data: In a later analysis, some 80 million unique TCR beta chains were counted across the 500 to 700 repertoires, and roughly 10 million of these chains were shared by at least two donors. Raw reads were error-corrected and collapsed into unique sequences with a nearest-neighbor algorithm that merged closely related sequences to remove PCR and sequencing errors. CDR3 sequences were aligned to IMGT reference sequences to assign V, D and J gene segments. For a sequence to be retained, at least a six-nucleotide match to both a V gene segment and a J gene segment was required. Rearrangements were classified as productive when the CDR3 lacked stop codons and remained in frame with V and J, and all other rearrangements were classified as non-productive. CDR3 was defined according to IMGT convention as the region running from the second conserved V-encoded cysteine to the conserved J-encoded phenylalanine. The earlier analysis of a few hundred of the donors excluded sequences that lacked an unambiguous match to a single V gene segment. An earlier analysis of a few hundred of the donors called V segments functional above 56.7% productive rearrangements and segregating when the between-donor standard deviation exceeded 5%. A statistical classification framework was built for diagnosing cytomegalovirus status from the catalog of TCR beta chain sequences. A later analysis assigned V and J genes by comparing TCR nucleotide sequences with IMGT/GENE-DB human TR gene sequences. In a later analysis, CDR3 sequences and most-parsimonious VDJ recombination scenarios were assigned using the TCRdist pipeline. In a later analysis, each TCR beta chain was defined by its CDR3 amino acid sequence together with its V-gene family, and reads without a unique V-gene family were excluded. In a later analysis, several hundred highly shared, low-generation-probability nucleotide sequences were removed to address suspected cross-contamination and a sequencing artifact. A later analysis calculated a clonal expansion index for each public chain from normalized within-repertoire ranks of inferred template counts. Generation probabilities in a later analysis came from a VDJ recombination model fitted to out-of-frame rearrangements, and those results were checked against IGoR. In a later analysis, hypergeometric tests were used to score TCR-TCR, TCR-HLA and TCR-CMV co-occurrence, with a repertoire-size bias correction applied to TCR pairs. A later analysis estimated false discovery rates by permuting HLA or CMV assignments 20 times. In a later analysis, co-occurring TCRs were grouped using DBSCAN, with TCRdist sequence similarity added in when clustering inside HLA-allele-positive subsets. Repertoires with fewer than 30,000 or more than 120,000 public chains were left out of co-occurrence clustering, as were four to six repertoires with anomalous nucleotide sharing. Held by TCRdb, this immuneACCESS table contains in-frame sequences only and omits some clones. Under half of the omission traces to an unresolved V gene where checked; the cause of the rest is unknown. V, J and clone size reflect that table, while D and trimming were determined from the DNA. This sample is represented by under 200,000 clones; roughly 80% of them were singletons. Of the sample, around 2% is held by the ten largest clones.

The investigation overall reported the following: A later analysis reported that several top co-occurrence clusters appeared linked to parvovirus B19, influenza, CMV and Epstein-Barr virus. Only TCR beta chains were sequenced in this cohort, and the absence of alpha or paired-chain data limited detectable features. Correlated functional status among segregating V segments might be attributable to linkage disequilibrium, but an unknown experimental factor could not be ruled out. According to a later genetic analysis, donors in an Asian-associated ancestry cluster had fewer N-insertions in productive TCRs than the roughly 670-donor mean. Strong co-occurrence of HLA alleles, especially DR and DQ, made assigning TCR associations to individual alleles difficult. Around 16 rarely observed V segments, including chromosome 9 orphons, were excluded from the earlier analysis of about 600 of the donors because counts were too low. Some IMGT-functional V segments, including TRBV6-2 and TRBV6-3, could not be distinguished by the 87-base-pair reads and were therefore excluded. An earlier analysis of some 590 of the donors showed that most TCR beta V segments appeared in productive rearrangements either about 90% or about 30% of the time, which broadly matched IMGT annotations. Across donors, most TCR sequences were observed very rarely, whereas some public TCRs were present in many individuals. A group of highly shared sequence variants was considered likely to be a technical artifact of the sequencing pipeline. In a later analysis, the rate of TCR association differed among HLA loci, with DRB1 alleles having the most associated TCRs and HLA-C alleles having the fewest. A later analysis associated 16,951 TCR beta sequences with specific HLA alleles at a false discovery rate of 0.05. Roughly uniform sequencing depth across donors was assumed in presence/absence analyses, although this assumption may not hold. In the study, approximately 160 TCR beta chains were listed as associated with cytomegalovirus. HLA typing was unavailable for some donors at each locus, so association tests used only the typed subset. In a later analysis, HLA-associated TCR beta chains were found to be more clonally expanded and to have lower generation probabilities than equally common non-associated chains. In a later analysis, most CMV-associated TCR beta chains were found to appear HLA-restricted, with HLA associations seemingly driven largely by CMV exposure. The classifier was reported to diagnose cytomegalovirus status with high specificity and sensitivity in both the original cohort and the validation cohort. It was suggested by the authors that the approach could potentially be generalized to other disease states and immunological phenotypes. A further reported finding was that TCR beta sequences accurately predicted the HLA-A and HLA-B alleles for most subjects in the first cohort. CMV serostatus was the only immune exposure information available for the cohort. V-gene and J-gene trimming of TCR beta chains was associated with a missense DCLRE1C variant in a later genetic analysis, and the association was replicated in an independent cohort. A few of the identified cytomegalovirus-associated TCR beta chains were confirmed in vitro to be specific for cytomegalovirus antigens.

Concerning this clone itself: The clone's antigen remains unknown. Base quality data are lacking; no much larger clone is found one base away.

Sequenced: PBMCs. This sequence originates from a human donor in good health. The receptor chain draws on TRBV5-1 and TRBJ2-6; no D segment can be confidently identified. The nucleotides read TGCGCCAGCAGCTCCCTGAGCTCTGGGGCCAACGTCCTGACTTTC. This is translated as CASSSLSSGANVLTF.